The 14 T cell receptor beta chains given below trace back to one sample, sequenced in a study of Graves' ophthalmopathy and Graves' hyperthyroidism. As the template, RNA transcripts were used to amplify TCR beta CDR3 regions. First-round RT-PCR employed HTBI primers, with a second-round multiplex PCR after it. TCRdb recomputed calls from the multiplex PCR reads with MiXCR, one row per CDR3 protein. The sample comprises some 750,000 distinct CDR3 sequences, 40% of which are singletons, and around 40% rests with the top ten. Sequenced sample: peripheral blood. These receptors all stem from an adult man with Graves' ophthalmopathy.

This clonotype appeared once. The genes are TRBV2 and TRBJ2-7; maybe TRBD2 (6 bases). The CDR3 spans 14 residues. The V end was cut by 8 bases, the J end by 2 bases, with 16 bases between. Germline loops: CDR1 SNHLY, CDR2 FYNNEI. CDR3 coding DNA: TGTGCCAGCGGCCTACTAGCTTCCCCCTACGAGCAGTACTTC. This gives the protein CASGLLASPYEQYF. Full variable domain (missing parts from reference TRBV2 and TRBJ2-7): EPEVTQTPSHQVTQMGQEVILRCVPISNHLYFYWYRQILGQKVEFLVSFYNNEISEKSEIFDDQFSVERPDGSNFTLKIRSTKLEDSAMYFCASGLLASPYEQYFGPGTRLTVT.

This chain connects TRBV19 to TRBJ2-1; the D gene is possibly TRBD1 (5 bases). Germline-derived CDR1 and CDR2 are LNHDA and SQIVND (reference sequence). CDR3 length equals 16 residues. V was shortened by 3 bases and J by 0 bases, with 12 bases between the two germline ends. For the CDR3, the DNA is TGTGCCAGTAGTATCAGAGACAGCAGCTCCTACAATGAGCAGTTCTTC. Translated: CASSIRDSSSYNEQFF.

The rearrangement links TRBV7-2 to TRBJ1-2; D remains unclear. Trimming took 3 bases from V and 1 from J, leaving 9 bases between them. The CDR3 is 14 residues long. The germline V gene has CDR1 SGHTA and CDR2 FQGNSA. The CDR3 bases are TGTGCCAGCAGCTTGACAAGATATAACTATGGCTACACCTTC. It specifies CASSLTRYNYGYTF.

This clonotype occurred a few times. The CDR3 spells CAWSRDSASRETQYF. CDR3 DNA sequence: TGTGCCTGGAGTAGGGACAGCGCCTCTCGAGAGACCCAGTACTTC. J is TRBJ2-5 and V is TRBV7-2; 7 bases align to TRBD1. CDR3 length equals 15 residues. Germline CDR1 and CDR2: SGHTA and FQGNSA. Trimming removed 11 bases from V and 4 bases from J; junction bases left unmatched: 16.

The rearrangement links TRBV15 to TRBJ1-2; D gene unclear. Per the germline V gene, CDR1 is LNHNV and CDR2 is YYDKDF (reference sequence). The V and J ends lost 3 bases and 3 bases respectively, with 8 bases between them. This CDR3 has 13 amino acids. CDR3 coding DNA: TGTGCCACCAGCAGGGGTGCTGACTATGGCTACACCTTC. Encoded protein: CATSRGADYGYTF.

In its sample, this clonotype was seen many times. The V gene is TRBV10-3, the J gene TRBJ2-7; 7 bases are shared with TRBD1. After removal of 10 bases from V and 3 bases from J, the junction contained 9 bases not matched to a gene. In germline, CDR1 is ENHRY, CDR2 SYGVKD. This CDR3 spans 13 amino acids. CDR3 loop: CASIPGTDYEQYF. The CDR3 region has the DNA TGTGCCAGCATACCCGGGACAGACTACGAGCAGTACTTC.

The CDR3 protein is CSVDPTGADGYTIYF. CDR3 nucleotides: TGCAGCGTTGATCCGACAGGGGCGGATGGCTACACCATATATTTT. This chain links TRBV29-1 with TRBJ1-3, with TRBD1 matching 8 bases. CDR1 is SQVTM, CDR2 ANQGSEA, per germline. CDR3 size: 15 residues. The junction had 12 bases not matched to a gene; V was cut back by 3 bases and J by 8 bases.

The chain uses TRBV25-1 and TRBJ2-7; TRBD1 matches 9 bases. This CDR3 is 16 amino acids long. Germline values: CDR1 MGHDK, CDR2 SYGVNS. Trimming took 5 bases from V and 0 from J; bases not matched to a gene: 8. Written as DNA, the CDR3 is TGTGCCAGCAGTTCCCCGGGACAGGGTCTCTCCTACGAGCAGTACTTC. Protein: CASSSPGQGLSYEQYF.

The rearrangement uses TRBV18 and TRBJ1-1; 7 bases align to TRBD1. The junction had 8 bases not matched to a gene; V was cut back by 3 bases and J by 7 bases. CDR1 and CDR2 (germline): KGHSH, LQKENI. This CDR3 spans 14 amino acids. This CDR3 is CASSPNRGPGEAFF. CDR3 coding DNA: TGTGCCAGCTCACCTAACAGGGGTCCAGGTGAAGCTTTCTTT.

This clonotype showed up many times. The CDR3 spells CASSVVQGGSPLHF. The CDR3, as DNA: TGTGCCAGCAGCGTAGTCCAGGGGGGATCACCCCTCCACTTT. V usage is TRBV9 and J usage is TRBJ1-6; 7 bases align to TRBD1. Germline V gene lookup returns CDR1 SGDLS and CDR2 YYNGEE. This CDR3 has 14 amino acids. J was trimmed by 10 bases and V by 0 bases; bases with no gene match: 4.

This clonotype was seen ten or more times. This chain joins TRBV29-1 and TRBJ1-6, with TRBD1 as a possible D gene (6 bases). Trimming shortened V by 6 bases and J by 9 bases, and 24 bases separated the two germline ends. Germline loops: CDR1 SQVTM, CDR2 ANQGSEA. The CDR3 extends over 16 amino acids. The CDR3 region is CSVRADSTGGGSPLHF. DNA of the CDR3: TGCAGCGTGCGGGCCGATTCGACAGGCGGGGGTTCACCCCTCCACTTT.

The chain couples TRBV4-3 to TRBJ1-6; unclear D gene. V lost 4 bases and J lost 5, with 12 bases in between. CDR3 length equals 15 residues. CDR1 and CDR2 from the germline V gene are LGHNA and YSLEER. CDR3 nucleotides: TGCGCCAGCAGCCCCGGTGGGCAGGATAATTCACCCCTCCACTTT. It is translated as CASSPGGQDNSPLHF.

This clonotype appeared a single time. The chain joins TRBV14 to TRBJ1-1; D uncertain. The V and J ends lost 6 bases and 11 bases respectively, with 16 bases between them. The CDR3 spans 12 residues. Germline loops: CDR1 SGHDN, CDR2 FVKESK. CDR3 sequence: CASSVRGREAFF. In DNA, the CDR3 is TGTGCCAGCAGTGTACGAGGGAGGGAGGCTTTCTTT.

In this sample, this clonotype turned up many times. The rearrangement joins TRBV25-1 to TRBJ1-1, with unresolved D. Trimming left V 4 bases short and J 4 bases short, with 16 bases between. There are 15 residues in the CDR3. Germline V gives CDR1 MGHDK, CDR2 SYGVNS. The CDR3 coding sequence is TGTGCCAGCAGTGGACCGGGTTCACCAGTCACTGAAGCTTTCTTT. Its protein product is CASSGPGSPVTEAFF.